Following are 32 T cell receptor beta chains from one sample sequenced in a study of T-cell reconstitution after alpha-beta-depleted transplantation in children. Construction of the TCRbeta library involved unique molecular identifiers. TCRdb re-called the PCR reads with MiXCR, one entry per CDR3 protein. The sample lists a few hundred thousand distinct CDR3 sequences, 23% occurring once. The sequences come from PBMCs, mostly from graft donor cells, collected 180 days after TCRalphabeta/CD19-depleted stem cell transplant. The receptors originated from a male patient younger than 18 who had a stem cell transplant for acute lymphoblastic leukemia, so the T cells may come from the graft donor.

The chain uses TRBV11-2 and TRBJ2-2; TRBD1 matches at 8 bases. Germline CDR1 reads SGHAT; CDR2 reads FQNNGV. The CDR3 loop spans 18 amino acids. V gave up 1 base and J gave up 2 bases; unmatched junction bases: 9. For the CDR3, the DNA is TGTGCCAGCAGCTTAGGCAGGGGGCGCAGGACCAACACCGGGGAGCTGTTTTTT. Residues: CASSLGRGRRTNTGELFF.

The rearrangement links TRBV4-1 to TRBJ1-1; D gene uncertain. The germline CDR1 and CDR2 sequences are MGHRA and YSYEKL. V lost 3 bases and J lost 0, with 5 bases in between. CDR3 size: 13 residues. The CDR3 is CASSHYMNTEAFF. In DNA form, the CDR3 reads TGCGCCAGCAGCCATTACATGAACACTGAAGCTTTCTTT.

This clonotype was seen more than once but under ten times. V and J are TRBV6-5 and TRBJ1-3; possibly TRBD1 for D (5 bases). V lost 0 bases, J lost 3 bases, and 9 bases lay in between. Germline assignment: CDR1 MNHEY and CDR2 SVGAGI. This CDR3 is built from 15 residues. In DNA form, the CDR3 reads TGTGCCAGCAGTTACTCGATCAGGGTTGGAAACACCATATATTTT. It encodes CASSYSIRVGNTIYF.

The table lists this clonotype with a few counts. The V and J genes are TRBV29-1 and TRBJ1-2; D is ambiguous. This CDR3 is built from 12 residues. Germline CDR1 is SQVTM and CDR2 is ANQGSEA. The V gene lost 4 bases and the J gene lost 3 bases, with 9 bases spanning the gap. The CDR3 spells CSVVGDHYGYTF. Here the CDR3 DNA reads TGCAGCGTTGTTGGGGATCACTATGGCTACACCTTC.

Ten or more counts support this clonotype. For the CDR3, the DNA is TGTGCCAGCAGCGTTAGCGGGACCCCCTACAATGAGCAGTTCTTC. It codes for CASSVSGTPYNEQFF. The V call is TRBV9, the J call TRBJ2-1, with 8 positions matching TRBD2. With 2 bases clipped from V and 2 bases from J, the junction kept 3 bases outside the gene matches. This CDR3 has 15 residues. CDR1 and CDR2 (germline): SGDLS, YYNGEE.

The rearrangement links TRBV7-2 to TRBJ2-3; D possibly uses TRBD1 or TRBD2 (5 bases each). The CDR3 consists of 14 residues. The germline gives CDR1 SGHTA, CDR2 FQGNSA. Deletions cut 3 bases from V and 6 bases from J, with 13 bases between. The CDR3 nucleotides read TGTGCCAGCAGCTTGGACTTTGGGGCGGATACGCAGTATTTT. Its protein product is CASSLDFGADTQYF.

This clonotype was seen a handful of times. The rearrangement uses TRBV4-1 and TRBJ2-7, with 13 bases that match TRBD2. This CDR3 has 16 amino acids. With V trimmed by 2 bases and J by 7 bases, 8 bases remained unmatched. The germline CDR1 and CDR2 sequences are MGHRA and YSYEKL. The CDR3 bases are TGCGCCAGCAGCCAATTCGGACTAGCGGGAGTAGCGGAGCAGTACTTC. Translated: CASSQFGLAGVAEQYF.

V is TRBV11-1 and J is TRBJ1-4; TRBD1 matches 7 bases. Per germline, CDR1 SGHAT and CDR2 FQDESV (reference sequence). The CDR3 extends over 18 amino acids. Trimming took 2 bases from V and 5 from J; bases not matched to a gene: 14. The CDR3: CASSLRGPLKGPNEKLFF. The CDR3 DNA reads TGTGCCAGCAGCTTAAGGGGGCCCCTAAAGGGACCCAATGAAAAACTGTTTTTT. The full variable domain, its missing parts supplied by reference TRBV11-1 and TRBJ1-4, is EAEVAQSPRYKITEKSQAVAFWCDPISGHATLYWYRQILGQGPELLVQFQDESVVDDSQLPKDRFSAERLKGVDSTLKIQPAELGDSAMYLCASSLRGPLKGPNEKLFFGSGTQLSVL.

V gene TRBV27 combines with J gene TRBJ2-1, with unresolved D. V lost 5 bases to trimming and J lost 1 base, with 3 bases between them. Germline CDR1 reads MNHEY; CDR2 reads SMNVEV (reference sequence). The CDR3 has 12 amino acids. Written as DNA, the CDR3 is TGTGCCAGCAGTAAATCCTACAATGAGCAGTTCTTC. Translating gives CASSKSYNEQFF.

This sequence joins TRBV5-1 and TRBJ2-3, with D possibly being TRBD1 (6 bases). The CDR3 covers 13 residues. V lost 4 bases, J lost 4 bases, and 10 bases lay in between. CDR1 and CDR2 (germline): SGHRS, YFSETQ. CDR3 amino acids: CASSLGQPDTQYF. DNA of the CDR3: TGCGCCAGCAGCCTTGGACAGCCAGATACGCAGTATTTT. Together with reference TRBV5-1 and TRBJ2-3, the CDR3 gives the full variable domain: KAGVTQTPRYLIKTRGQQVTLSCSPISGHRSVSWYQQTPGQGLQFLFEYFSETQRNKGNFPGRFSGRQFSNSRSEMNVSTLELGDSALYLCASSLGQPDTQYFGPGTRLTVL.

Here the CDR3 reads CASGYQGPGEQYF. CDR3 bases: TGTGCCAGCGGGTACCAGGGGCCCGGGGAGCAGTACTTC. This sequence joins TRBV27 and TRBJ2-7; D might be TRBD1 (6 bases). Germline CDR1 MNHEY, CDR2 SMNVEV (reference sequence). Trimming stripped 8 bases from V and 7 bases from J, with 18 bases between. CDR3 length: 13 residues.

This clonotype turned up a few times. This chain links TRBV28 with TRBJ2-3; perhaps TRBD2 as D (6 bases). Germline values: CDR1 MDHEN, CDR2 SYDVKM. CDR3 length equals 13 residues. The V gene lost 6 bases and the J gene lost 9 bases, with 16 bases spanning the gap. The CDR3 bases are TGTGCCAGCAGCTCCTCCGGGGGAGACACGCAGTATTTT. It yields the protein CASSSSGGDTQYF.

This clonotype was picked up a small number of times. This chain links TRBV4-1 with TRBJ2-7; D is uncertain. Germline V lookup: CDR1 MGHRA, CDR2 YSYEKL. Trimming shortened V by 2 bases and J by 2 bases, and 7 bases separated the two germline ends. The CDR3 runs to 13 residues. The CDR3 loop is CASSQFNPYEQYF. The CDR3 DNA is TGCGCCAGCAGCCAATTTAACCCCTACGAGCAGTACTTC.

This clonotype was counted a few times. The chain employs TRBV5-1 and TRBJ2-7; D possibly corresponds to TRBD1 (6 bases). CDR3 length: 17 amino acids. Germline V gives CDR1 SGHRS, CDR2 YFSETQ. V was cut by 2 bases and J by 1 base, with 19 bases left in between. This chain's CDR3 is CASSFAPWTVWSYEQYF. The CDR3 DNA is TGCGCCAGCAGCTTCGCCCCCTGGACAGTTTGGTCCTACGAGCAGTACTTC. The full variable domain, its missing parts supplied by reference TRBV5-1 and TRBJ2-7, is KAGVTQTPRYLIKTRGQQVTLSCSPISGHRSVSWYQQTPGQGLQFLFEYFSETQRNKGNFPGRFSGRQFSNSRSEMNVSTLELGDSALYLCASSFAPWTVWSYEQYFGPGTRLTVT.

The chain recombines TRBV24-1 with TRBJ2-3, with D hard to call. The germline V gene encodes CDR1 KGHDR and CDR2 SFDVKD. Trimming stripped 4 bases from V and 4 bases from J, with 20 bases between. This CDR3 region has 17 residues. The CDR3 here is CATSDPSSIPTADTQYF. CDR3 DNA sequence: TGTGCCACCAGTGACCCGAGTTCAATCCCAACGGCAGATACGCAGTATTTT.

The chain uses TRBV21-1 and TRBJ2-7; the tabulated D call, TRBD2, remains unverified against the DNA. TRBV21-1 is given as a pseudogene. The CDR3 consists of 17 residues. Here the CDR3 reads CASSKEGTSGTGYEQYF. CDR3 in DNA: TGTGCCAGCAGCAAAGAGGGGACTAGCGGGACTGGTTACGAGCAGTACTTC.

The rearrangement links TRBV12-3 or TRBV12-4 to TRBJ2-5; D is perhaps TRBD1 (5 bases). The CDR3 is 16 amino acids. V lost 1 base, J lost 1 base, and 13 bases lay in between. The CDR3 DNA follows: TGTGCCAGCAGTTTAGGCAGGGCGGACACCCAAGAGACCCAGTACTTC. It yields the protein CASSLGRADTQETQYF.

V gene TRBV4-2 combines with J gene TRBJ2-5; D gene uncertain. This CDR3 spans 15 amino acids. Germline V CDR1 and CDR2: LGHNA, YNFKEQ. V dropped 3 bases and J dropped 5 bases, with 16 bases sitting between them. Here the CDR3 DNA reads TGTGCCAGCAGCCATGATATGACCAGGCCGGAGACCCAGTACTTC. Protein: CASSHDMTRPETQYF.

This chain joins TRBV5-1 and TRBJ2-3; 8 bases match TRBD2. CDR1 is SGHRS and CDR2 is YFSETQ in the germline V gene. With 2 bases clipped from V and 4 bases from J, the junction kept 3 bases outside the gene matches. The CDR3 contains 14 residues. The CDR3 reads CASSFTSGPDTQYF. CDR3 sequence (DNA): TGCGCCAGCAGCTTTACTAGCGGACCAGATACGCAGTATTTT.

This clonotype was observed a handful of times. The rearrangement joins TRBV7-8 to TRBJ2-1, with 11 positions matching TRBD2. The V segment lost 8 bases and the J segment 5 bases; nucleotides outside the gene matches: 8. Germline lookup yields CDR1 SGHVS and CDR2 FQNEAQ. This CDR3 is 15 amino acids long. The DNA of the CDR3 is TGTGCCAGCCGAAGACTAGCGGGACCGAACAATGAGCAGTTCTTC. Its protein product is CASRRLAGPNNEQFF.

In this sample, this clonotype turned up a few times. The rearrangement joins TRBV20-1 to TRBJ1-4, with D uncertain. V was cut by 5 bases and J by 4 bases, with 17 bases left in between. This CDR3 comprises 15 residues. Germline CDR1 and CDR2: DFQATT and SNEGSKA (reference sequence). As DNA, the CDR3 is TGCAGTGCTGAGGACCGATACAAGGGTAATGAAAAACTGTTTTTT. Encoded protein: CSAEDRYKGNEKLFF.

This clonotype was detected only a few times. V usage is TRBV6-5 and J usage is TRBJ1-1, with unresolved D. Between the trimmed V and J ends, which lost 6 bases and 1 base, there was a span of 3 bases. Germline CDR1 and CDR2: MNHEY and SVGAGI. This CDR3 contains 11 residues. CDR3 amino acids: CASRSNTEAFF. CDR3 sequence (DNA): TGTGCCAGCAGATCGAACACTGAAGCTTTCTTT.

The rearrangement joins TRBV4-2 to TRBJ1-2; D is unresolved. Trimming removed 6 bases at V and 0 bases at J, with 20 bases between. This CDR3 has 17 residues. Germline CDR1 is LGHNA and CDR2 is YNFKEQ. The CDR3 DNA reads as TGTGCCAGCAGTCCTCAATTCTCCGCGTCCGCTAACTATGGCTACACCTTC. It yields the protein CASSPQFSASANYGYTF.

The gene calls are TRBV18 and TRBJ1-1, with D tentatively TRBD1 (5 bases). Germline assignment: CDR1 KGHSH and CDR2 LQKENI. This CDR3 is built from 16 residues. With 2 bases removed from V and 0 bases from J, the gap between germline ends came to 13 bases. DNA for the CDR3: TGTGCCAGCTCACCAACAGCAGGGTGGATGAACACTGAAGCTTTCTTT. It is translated as CASSPTAGWMNTEAFF.

J is TRBJ2-1 and V is TRBV20-1; D may be TRBD2 (6 bases). This CDR3 comprises 13 residues. Trimming left V 8 bases short and J 0 bases short, with 11 bases between. Germline V CDR1 and CDR2: DFQATT, SNEGSKA (reference sequence). The CDR3 here is CSRLGSSYNEQFF. The CDR3, as DNA: TGCAGTCGACTCGGGAGCTCCTACAATGAGCAGTTCTTC.

The CDR3 coding sequence is TGTGCCAGCAGCTTAGGGGACAGCTATACGCAGTATTTT. Translation gives CASSLGDSYTQYF. V is TRBV7-3 and J is TRBJ2-3, with 7 bases matching TRBD1. Germline V gene lookup returns CDR1 SGHTA and CDR2 FQGTGA. The ends lost 2 bases at V and 7 bases at J; junction bases unmatched: 3. CDR3 length equals 13 residues.

The CDR3 DNA reads as TGTGCCAGCAGGCTAGCTGGGCGCCCCTACGAGCAGTACTTC. Translating it yields CASRLAGRPYEQYF. The V call is TRBV6-1, the J call TRBJ2-7, with D tentatively TRBD2 (5 bases). The germline V gene has CDR1 MNHNS and CDR2 SASEGT. Trimming removed 6 bases from V and 2 bases from J, with 14 bases in between. The CDR3 extends over 14 amino acids.

The chain links TRBV7-7 to TRBJ2-5, with 7 bases that match TRBD2. This CDR3 comprises 11 residues. J was trimmed by 9 bases and V by 5 bases; bases with no gene match: 3. Germline V gene lookup returns CDR1 SSHAT and CDR2 FNYEAQ (reference sequence). The DNA for the CDR3 is TGTGCCAGCAGCCGGGGAGGGGCCCAGTACTTC. Amino acid sequence: CASSRGGAQYF.

The chain employs TRBV10-3 and TRBJ2-7; 9 nucleotides line up with TRBD1. V shed 1 base and J 2 bases; nucleotides not matched to a gene: 3. This CDR3 is built from 15 residues. Germline V gene sequence: CDR1 ENHRY, CDR2 SYGVKD. The chain's CDR3 is CAISEWGQGPYEQYF. The CDR3 region has the DNA TGTGCCATCAGTGAGTGGGGACAGGGCCCCTACGAGCAGTACTTC.

This clonotype was observed a few times. The rearrangement links TRBV7-9 to TRBJ1-2; maybe TRBD1 (6 bases). The CDR3 is 15 amino acids. Trimming removed 2 bases from V and 4 bases from J, with 14 bases in between. Germline assignment: CDR1 SEHNR and CDR2 FQNEAQ (reference sequence). CDR3 bases: TGTGCCAGCAGCTTAATAAGTACAGGGCCCTATGGCTACACCTTC. Encoded protein: CASSLISTGPYGYTF.

In regard to this clonotype: A much larger clonotype is one base distant, so this may be a read error. CDR3 region: CASILGGGLIYNEQFF. As DNA, the CDR3 is TGTGCCAGCATCTTGGGTGGGGGGCTCATCTACAATGAGCAGTTCTTC. The chain couples TRBV5-6 to TRBJ2-1; D tentatively fits TRBD1 or TRBD2 (6 bases each). In germline, CDR1 is SGHDT, CDR2 YYEEEE. This CDR3 contains 16 residues.

This clonotype was counted only a few times. The rearrangement links TRBV5-1 to TRBJ2-7, with 9 bases identical to TRBD1. V lost 5 bases and J lost 3; bases outside the gene matches: 12. The CDR3 has 16 amino acids. CDR1 and CDR2 from the germline V gene are SGHRS and YFSETQ. In DNA, the CDR3 is TGCGCCAGCAGGTTTGGCCCGGGACAGGGCAACTACGAGCAGTACTTC. Protein: CASRFGPGQGNYEQYF.